This T cell receptor beta chain was documented in a study of naive and memory T cell subsets. With 0 bases removed from V and 2 bases from J, the gap between germline ends came to 12 bases. Germline V CDR1 and CDR2: SGHDT, YYEEEE. The CDR3 extends over 15 amino acids. An equimolar mix of two oligonucleotides served as the beta constant-region primer for TRBC1 and TRBC2. Nested alpha and beta constant-region primers with the SP2 primer drove four PCR rounds on ligated cDNA. A single record per CDR3 protein comes from TCRdb applying MiXCR to the UMI-ligation and nested PCR reads. The sample yields around 140,000 distinct CDR3 sequences, about 20% seen once. Study conclusions and caveats: Possibly reflecting memory cells re-expressing CD45RA, a few larger clonotypes occurred in naive repertoires, especially CD8.

Concerning this clonotype itself: Its antigen is not known.

The clonotype comes from a human donor in good health. The chain links TRBV5-6 to TRBJ2-7; D uncertain. Material for sequencing was naive CD8+ T cells from blood. The CDR3 bases are TGTGCCAGCAGCTTGGTCCAGGCCTCAGCCTACGAGCAGTACTTC. This sequence encodes CASSLVQASAYEQYF.